These 23 T cell receptor beta chains share one sample of origin, sequenced in a study of CDR3 diversity in severe acne. MiXCR, applied by TCRdb to the PCR reads, yields one record per CDR3 protein. The sample lists 79,000 or so distinct CDR3 sequences, approximately 49% occurring once. Sequencing input: blood. Receptor source: a male donor with severe acne vulgaris.

The V and J genes are TRBV6-1 and TRBJ2-1; TRBD2 matches 12 bases. Germline CDR1 and CDR2: MNHNS and SASEGT. The CDR3 spans 16 residues. V shed 6 bases and J 6 bases; nucleotides not matched to a gene: 9. The DNA for the CDR3 is TGTGCCAGCAGCCCCGGACTAGCGGGACCGATCAATGAGCAGTTCTTC. Protein sequence: CASSPGLAGPINEQFF.

This clonotype was recorded once. The chain joins TRBV19 to TRBJ1-5, with D possibly being TRBD1 (5 bases). The V gene's germline CDR1 is LNHDA and CDR2 SQIVND (reference sequence). With 3 bases removed from V and 2 bases from J, the gap between germline ends came to 14 bases. The CDR3 totals 16 residues. CDR3 loop: CASSISPGYGNQPQHF. The CDR3 nucleotides are TGTGCCAGTAGTATCAGCCCAGGGTATGGCAATCAGCCCCAGCATTTT.

The chain joins TRBV7-9 to TRBJ2-5; weak D call: TRBD1 (6 bases). In germline, CDR1 is SEHNR, CDR2 FQNEAQ (reference sequence). Trimming cost V 1 base and J 11 bases, with 14 bases left between them. CDR3 length: 13 residues. CDR3 nucleotides: TGTGCCAGCAGCTTAGACAGGGCCGATACGCAGTACTTC. Its translation: CASSLDRADTQYF.

This clonotype was found a few times. The gene calls are TRBV5-1 and TRBJ1-2, with 7 bases lining up with TRBD1. J was trimmed by 5 bases and V by 4 bases; bases with no gene match: 14. There are 16 residues in the CDR3. Germline values: CDR1 SGHRS, CDR2 YFSETQ. This CDR3 reads CASSEETGQGGYGYTF. CDR3 nucleotide sequence: TGCGCCAGCAGCGAGGAGACAGGCCAGGGGGGGTATGGCTACACCTTC.

Note on this clonotype: The conserved phenylalanine or tryptophan normally closing the CDR3 is absent here, so this likely arose from a read error. No DNA is shown, since the ends of the CDR3 on it are uncertain; the CDR3 is the one TCRdb lists. The V gene is TRBV4-3, the J gene TRBJ1-2. 16 amino acids form the CDR3, both terminal residues included. Germline CDR1 reads LGHNA; CDR2 reads YSLEER. The CDR3 here is CACSQDLDGGNYGYTC.

The genes are TRBV7-2 and TRBJ2-5; D gene unclear. V was trimmed by 4 bases and J by 5 bases, leaving 20 bases between them. The germline CDR1 and CDR2 sequences are SGHTA and FQGNSA. The CDR3 contains 16 residues. In DNA form, the CDR3 reads TGTGCCAGCAGCTCCAGGCGTGCATCCCCTGGGGAGACCCAGTACTTC. Translation: CASSSRRASPGETQYF.

This clonotype was detected many times. The rearrangement uses TRBV11-3 and TRBJ2-1; the match to TRBD2 covers 16 bases. The CDR3 has 15 residues. The J segment lost 9 bases and the V segment lost 5 bases, leaving 4 bases of the junction unmatched. The germline V gene encodes CDR1 SGHNT and CDR2 YENEEA. This CDR3 reads CASSPGLAGGVEQFF. CDR3 sequence (DNA): TGTGCCAGCAGCCCGGGACTAGCGGGGGGGGTTGAGCAGTTCTTC.

The rearrangement uses TRBV29-1 and TRBJ1-1; the D is unclear. Germline V lookup: CDR1 SQVTM, CDR2 ANQGSEA. The ends were cut back, 3 bases at V and 7 bases at J, with 15 bases in the middle. There are 13 residues in the CDR3. The chain's CDR3 is CSVEFGKSFEAFF. The CDR3 nucleotides are TGCAGCGTTGAGTTTGGCAAATCTTTTGAAGCTTTCTTT. The variable domain in full, with the rest retrieved from reference TRBV29-1 and TRBJ1-1, is SAVISQKPSRDICQRGTSLTIQCQVDSQVTMMFWYRQQPGQSLTLIATANQGSEATYESGFVIDKFPISRPNLTFSTLTVSNMSPEDSSIYLCSVEFGKSFEAFFGQGTRLTVV.

The sample holds many counts of this clonotype. The chain uses TRBV5-8 and TRBJ2-7; TRBD1 might be the D (6 bases). The germline gives CDR1 SGHTS, CDR2 YDEGEE. Between the trimmed V and J ends, which lost 4 bases and 6 bases, there was a span of 11 bases. The CDR3 runs 12 residues. The CDR3 reads CASSLRGGEQYF. CDR3 coding DNA: TGTGCCAGCAGCCTCAGGGGTGGCGAGCAGTACTTC. Full variable domain (rest looked up from reference TRBV5-8 and TRBJ2-7): EAGVTQSPTHLIKTRGQQATLRCSPISGHTSVYWYQQALGLGLQFLLWYDEGEERNRGNFPPRFSGRQFPNYSSELNVNALELEDSALYLCASSLRGGEQYFGPGTRLTVT.

The rearrangement joins TRBV5-6 to TRBJ2-5, with D uncertain. Germline V gives CDR1 SGHDT, CDR2 YYEEEE. CDR3 size: 14 residues. Trimming took 0 bases from V and 0 from J, leaving 6 bases between them. Here the CDR3 DNA reads TGTGCCAGCAGCTTGGGCGGAAACCAAGAGACCCAGTACTTC. It codes for CASSLGGNQETQYF.

For this clonotype: A much larger clone lies a single base off, so this may be a read error. V and J are TRBV28 and TRBJ1-1; 7 nucleotides agree with TRBD1. CDR1 is MDHEN, CDR2 SYDVKM, per germline. The CDR3 is made up of 14 amino acids. CDR3 coding DNA: TGTGCCAGCAGTTCGGGACAGTTGAACATTGAAGCTTTCTTT. Protein product: CASSSGQLNIEAFF. Full variable domain (remainder filled in from reference TRBV28 and TRBJ1-1): DVKVTQSSRYLVKRTGEKVFLECVQDMDHENMFWYRQDPGLGLRLIYFSYDVKMKEKGDIPEGYSVSREKKERFSLILESASTNQTSMYLCASSSGQLNIEAFFGQGTRLTVV.

This chain joins TRBV27 and TRBJ2-7; D may be TRBD2 (5 bases). V was clipped by 1 base and J by 1 base, with 8 bases between them. The germline CDR1 and CDR2 sequences are MNHEY and SMNVEV (reference sequence). This CDR3 region has 14 residues. The CDR3 here is CASSLYSGSYEQYF. CDR3 DNA sequence: TGTGCCAGCAGTTTATATTCGGGGTCCTACGAGCAGTACTTC.

The chain links TRBV4-3 to TRBJ2-7, with 7 bases fitting TRBD2. The V segment lost 4 bases and the J segment 7 bases; nucleotides outside the gene matches: 4. CDR1 and CDR2 from the germline V gene are LGHNA and YSLEER. The CDR3 runs to 12 residues. The CDR3 sequence is CASSPLGGEQYF. The CDR3 DNA sequence: TGCGCCAGCAGCCCCCTGGGGGGGGAGCAGTACTTC.

The V gene is TRBV10-3, the J gene TRBJ1-2, with TRBD1 matching over 7 bases. The CDR3 length is 15 residues. CDR1 is ENHRY and CDR2 is SYGVKD in the germline V gene. Trimming cost V 4 bases and J 2 bases; bases outside gene matches: 7. The CDR3 protein is CAISVPGGENYGYTF. DNA of the CDR3: TGTGCCATCAGTGTCCCAGGGGGAGAAAACTATGGCTACACCTTC.

A word on this clonotype: A much larger clone lies a single base off, so this may be a read error. This chain connects TRBV6-1 to TRBJ2-7; no definite D call. The germline V gene encodes CDR1 MNHNS and CDR2 SASEGT. The CDR3 extends over 13 amino acids. Trimming pared 3 bases from V and 5 bases from J, leaving 11 bases between. CDR3 coding DNA: TGTGCCAGCAGTGAGACAAAATCTAACGAGCAGTACTTC. This gives the protein CASSETKSNEQYF.

This clonotype was detected ten times or more. The chain carries TRBV5-8 and TRBJ2-3; perhaps TRBD2 as D (5 bases). The CDR3 contains 15 residues. Germline CDR1 and CDR2: SGHTS and YDEGEE. Trimming shortened V by 3 bases and J by 2 bases, and 13 bases separated the two germline ends. The CDR3 is CASSSLAGNTDTQYF. The CDR3 DNA reads TGTGCCAGCAGCTCCCTCGCGGGTAACACAGATACGCAGTATTTT.

This clonotype was observed many times. The chain carries TRBV20-1 and TRBJ2-7, with TRBD2 identical over 7 bases. This CDR3 is 15 amino acids long. The V gene's germline CDR1 is DFQATT and CDR2 SNEGSKA (reference sequence). V gave up 5 bases and J gave up 2 bases; unmatched junction bases: 12. The CDR3 coding sequence is TGCAGTGCTCTGACTAGTTCGGCGGGAGCCTACGAGCAGTACGTC. Its protein is CSALTSSAGAYEQYV.

The chain uses TRBV4-3 and TRBJ2-5; 10 nucleotides agree with TRBD2. Per the germline V gene, CDR1 is LGHNA and CDR2 is YSLEER. The CDR3 length is 18 residues. V shed 0 bases and J 4 bases; nucleotides not matched to a gene: 11. CDR3 protein: CASSQDRLASGRSETQYF. CDR3 in DNA: TGCGCCAGCAGCCAAGATCGCCTAGCTAGCGGGAGATCAGAGACCCAGTACTTC.

This clonotype was counted at least ten times. The chain has TRBV14 and TRBJ2-7, with D perhaps matching TRBD1 (6 bases). Germline-derived CDR1 and CDR2 are SGHDN and FVKESK. V lost 8 bases, J lost 0 bases, and 8 bases lay in between. The CDR3 has 12 amino acids. The CDR3 region has the DNA TGTGCCAGCGGACAGAGCTCCTACGAGCAGTACTTC. This gives the protein CASGQSSYEQYF.

This clonotype was picked up a small number of times. The chain recombines TRBV20-1 with TRBJ2-4; D remains unclear. Trimming left V 3 bases short and J 0 bases short, with 9 bases between. The CDR3 covers 14 residues. Germline V gene lookup returns CDR1 DFQATT and CDR2 SNEGSKA (reference sequence). Here the CDR3 reads CSASWSLAKNIQYF. CDR3 nucleotide sequence: TGCAGTGCTAGTTGGAGTCTAGCCAAAAACATTCAGTACTTC.

The chain joins TRBV7-9 to TRBJ1-1; D possibly corresponds to TRBD1 (6 bases). V was clipped by 5 bases and J by 5 bases, with 12 bases between them. The CDR3 extends over 13 amino acids. The germline V gene has CDR1 SEHNR and CDR2 FQNEAQ (reference sequence). Written as DNA, the CDR3 is TGTGCCAGCAGCCTACAGGGCCCAACTGAAGCTTTCTTT. Translated: CASSLQGPTEAFF.

This clonotype was observed many times. The rearrangement uses TRBV6-4 and TRBJ2-7; D assignment may be TRBD1 or TRBD2 (5 bases each). The V and J ends lost 2 bases and 2 bases respectively, with 16 bases between them. Germline CDR1 MRHNA, CDR2 SNTAGT. This CDR3 contains 16 residues. The CDR3 sequence: CASSDDRGRDTYEQYV. As DNA, the CDR3 is TGTGCCAGCAGTGACGATCGGGGCAGGGATACCTACGAGCAGTACGTC.

There are a few counts of this clonotype. The chain uses TRBV5-1 and TRBJ1-1, with 7 bases matching TRBD1. Trimming took 0 bases from V and 2 from J; bases not matched to a gene: 10. CDR1 is SGHRS, CDR2 YFSETQ, per germline. The CDR3 has 17 residues. In DNA form, the CDR3 reads TGCGCCAGCAGCTTGGGCCCGGGACAGATCCGAAACACTGAAGCTTTCTTT. Translated: CASSLGPGQIRNTEAFF.